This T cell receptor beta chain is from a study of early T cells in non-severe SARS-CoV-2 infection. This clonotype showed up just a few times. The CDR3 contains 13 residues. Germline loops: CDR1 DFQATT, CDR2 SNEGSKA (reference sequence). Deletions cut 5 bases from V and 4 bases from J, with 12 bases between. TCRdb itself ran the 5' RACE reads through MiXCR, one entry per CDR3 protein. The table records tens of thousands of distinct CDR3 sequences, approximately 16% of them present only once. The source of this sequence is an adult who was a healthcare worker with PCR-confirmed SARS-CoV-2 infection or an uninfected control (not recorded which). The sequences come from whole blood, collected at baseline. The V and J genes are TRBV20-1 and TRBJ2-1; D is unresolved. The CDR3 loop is CSAPPDGYNEQFF. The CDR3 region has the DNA TGCAGTGCTCCCCCCGACGGGTACAATGAGCAGTTCTTC.